The 30 T cell receptor beta chains listed next were all sequenced from one sample in a study of T cell responses to AZD1222 COVID-19 vaccine. Only in-frame clones appear in the TCRdb table, and some are missing; sequencing was by immunoSEQ multiplex PCR. There are approximately 75,000 clones in the sample; roughly 84% occur only once, and around 19% lies in the top ten. The material was peripheral blood, obtained 28 days after the second AZD1222 dose. These receptors originate from an adult who received the AZD1222 COVID-19 vaccine.

The chain employs TRBV30 and TRBJ1-1, with no clear D. CDR3 length: 14 residues. CDR1 is GTSNPN, CDR2 SVGIG, per germline (reference sequence). Trimming took off 1 base at V and 1 base at J, with 10 bases between the two ends. The DNA for the CDR3 is TGTGCCTGGAGTGCCGGGATCCAGAACACTGAAGCTTTCTTT. Translation: CAWSAGIQNTEAFF.

This clone was found once. The CDR3 region is CASSWGVGEQYF. The CDR3 coding sequence is TGTGCCAGCAGCTGGGGCGTTGGGGAGCAGTACTTC. The genes are TRBV5-8 and TRBJ2-7, with D possibly matching TRBD1 (5 bases). Germline loops: CDR1 SGHTS, CDR2 YDEGEE. V lost 3 bases and J lost 7, with 11 bases in between. There are 12 residues in the CDR3.

The chain recombines TRBV7-3 with TRBJ2-5; 8 bases line up with TRBD1. The CDR3 extends over 13 amino acids. Trimming took 5 bases from V and 4 from J; bases not matched to a gene: 3. Germline values: CDR1 SGHTA, CDR2 FQGTGA. This CDR3 is CASSKGQVETQYF. The DNA of the CDR3 is TGTGCCAGCAGCAAGGGACAGGTAGAGACCCAGTACTTC.

In its sample, this clone was seen once. V and J are TRBV6-6 and TRBJ2-7, with D possibly called TRBD1 or TRBD2 (5 bases each). The CDR3 is 13 residues long. In germline, CDR1 is MNHNY, CDR2 SVGAGI (reference sequence). V was clipped by 0 bases and J by 3 bases, with 6 bases between them. This chain's CDR3 is CASSYSGVYEQYF. The CDR3 bases are TGTGCCAGCAGTTACTCGGGGGTCTACGAGCAGTACTTC.

Note on this clone: Other DNA sequences within the sample encode an identical CDR3. The rearrangement joins TRBV7-2 to TRBJ2-7, with D possibly TRBD1 on 5 matching bases. The CDR3 has 11 residues. Germline V lookup: CDR1 SGHTA, CDR2 FQGNSA. With 5 bases removed from V and 4 bases from J, the gap between germline ends came to 6 bases. The chain's CDR3 is CASSDRYEQYF. The CDR3 bases are TGTGCCAGCAGCGACAGATACGAGCAGTACTTC.

The rearrangement joins TRBV19 to TRBJ2-1, with a possible D match to TRBD1 (6 bases). CDR3 length: 15 residues. Germline CDR1 and CDR2: LNHDA and SQIVND (reference sequence). V lost 6 bases, J lost 0 bases, and 12 bases lay in between. The CDR3 nucleotides are TGTGCCAGTAGGGAACAGGGCAGCTCCTACAATGAGCAGTTCTTC. It specifies CASREQGSSYNEQFF. Complete variable domain (other parts from reference TRBV19 and TRBJ2-1): DGGITQSPKYLFRKEGQNVTLSCEQNLNHDAMYWYRQDPGQGLRLIYYSQIVNDFQKGDIAEGYSVSREKKESFPLTVTSAQKNPTAFYLCASREQGSSYNEQFFGPGTRLTVL.

The chain employs TRBV21-1 and TRBJ1-5; the table assigns TRBD1, which was not confirmed against the DNA. TRBV21-1 is labeled a pseudogene. The CDR3 covers 16 residues. CDR3 nucleotide sequence: TGTGCCAGCAGCCTTAGCCCTCAGGGGCGCTATCAGCCCCAGCATTTT. Its translation is CASSLSPQGRYQPQHF.

The chain is built from TRBV7-2 and TRBJ1-4, with no clear D. Germline V gene sequence: CDR1 SGHTA, CDR2 FQGNSA. The ends were cut back, 4 bases at V and 12 bases at J, with 15 bases in the middle. The CDR3 has 13 residues. The CDR3 loop reads CASSSSIGDELFF. In DNA form, the CDR3 reads TGTGCCAGCAGCTCGTCTATCGGCGATGAACTGTTTTTT.

The rearrangement uses TRBV30 and TRBJ1-2; D might be TRBD1 (5 bases). The V end was cut by 0 bases, the J end by 12 bases, with 11 bases between. The CDR3 covers 11 residues. Germline loops: CDR1 GTSNPN, CDR2 SVGIG (reference sequence). The CDR3 is CAWSVQALNTF. The CDR3 DNA sequence: TGTGCCTGGAGTGTACAGGCTCTGAACACCTTC.

V and J are TRBV11-1 and TRBJ2-7; tentatively, D is TRBD1 (5 bases). The CDR3 has 13 amino acids. CDR1 and CDR2 from the germline V gene are SGHAT and FQDESV (reference sequence). V lost 1 base to trimming and J lost 3 bases, with 7 bases between them. The CDR3 nucleotides are TGTGCCAGCAGCTTAGACAGGAGCTACGAGCAGTACTTC. Protein product: CASSLDRSYEQYF.

This chain uses TRBV7-2 with TRBJ2-7; the match to TRBD2 covers 16 bases. The ends lost 5 bases at V and 4 bases at J; junction bases unmatched: 8. CDR1 is SGHTA, CDR2 FQGNSA, per germline. The CDR3 covers 17 residues. CDR3 DNA sequence: TGTGCCAGCAGCATGGGGACTAGCGGGGGGGCCGCTTACGAGCAGTACTTC. Protein product: CASSMGTSGGAAYEQYF. Variable domain in full (rest from reference TRBV7-2 and TRBJ2-7): GAGVSQSPSNKVTEKGKDVELRCDPISGHTALYWYRQSLGQGLEFLIYFQGNSAPDKSGLPSDRFSAERTGGSVSTLTIQRTQQEDSAVYLCASSMGTSGGAAYEQYFGPGTRLTVT.

The chain is built from TRBV3-1 (or the pseudogene TRBV3-2) and TRBJ1-3, with a tentative D call TRBD1 (6 bases). The CDR3 length is 14 residues. V was pared by 6 bases and J by 1 base, with 10 bases between. Germline CDR1 LGHDT, CDR2 YNNKEL (reference sequence). CDR3 amino acids: CASSPGASGNTIYF. The CDR3 bases are TGTGCCAGCAGTCCAGGGGCATCTGGAAACACCATATATTTT.

The V gene is TRBV7-8, the J gene TRBJ2-5; D possibly uses TRBD1 or TRBD2 (5 bases each). The germline gives CDR1 SGHVS, CDR2 FQNEAQ. The CDR3 extends over 18 amino acids. V was trimmed by 2 bases and J by 2 bases, leaving 21 bases between them. The CDR3 nucleotides read TGTGCCAGCAGCTTAAACCCTACTTTGATGGGGGTTCAAGAGACCCAGTACTTC. This encodes CASSLNPTLMGVQETQYF.

V and J are TRBV18 and TRBJ1-2; 7 nucleotides match TRBD1. Germline V gene data show CDR1 as KGHSH and CDR2 as LQKENI. The CDR3 sequence is 13 residues long. With V trimmed by 5 bases and J by 5 bases, 5 bases remained unmatched. The CDR3 DNA reads as TGTGCCAGCTCAGAGGACAGGAATTATGGCTACACCTTC. This gives the protein CASSEDRNYGYTF.

The chain links TRBV7-9 to TRBJ1-1; D unresolved. The V end lost 7 bases, the J end lost 1 base, and 16 bases lay between the germline ends. Looked up from germline, CDR1 is SEHNR and CDR2 is FQNEAQ (reference sequence). CDR3 size: 15 residues. CDR3 sequence (DNA): TGTGCCAGCACTGCGGGCAGTCAAGGGAACACTGAAGCTTTCTTT. Its translation: CASTAGSQGNTEAFF. Based on the CDR3 plus reference TRBV7-9 and TRBJ1-1, the full variable domain is DTGVSQNPRHKITKRGQNVTFRCDPISEHNRLYWYRQTLGQGPEFLTYFQNEAQLEKSRLLSDRFSAERPKGSFSTLEIQRTEQGDSAMYLCASTAGSQGNTEAFFGQGTRLTVV.

The genes are TRBV28 and TRBJ1-1; tentatively, D is TRBD1 (5 bases). Germline CDR1 is MDHEN and CDR2 is SYDVKM. Trimming left V 10 bases short and J 6 bases short, with 15 bases between. The CDR3 runs 12 residues. The CDR3, as DNA: TGTGCCATTGAGGGGCTGGGGGCTGAAGCTTTCTTT. It is translated as CAIEGLGAEAFF.

The V gene is TRBV21-1, the J gene TRBJ2-4; no DNA check was done on the table's D call, TRBD2. TRBV21-1 represents a pseudogene. This CDR3 comprises 16 residues. The CDR3 region has the DNA TGTGCCAGCAGCAAACGAAGGGGGGGATTTAAAAACATTCAGTACTTC. It is translated as CASSKRRGGFKNIQYF.

The chain links TRBV25-1 to TRBJ1-1, with D unresolved. This CDR3 spans 13 amino acids. The V end lost 9 bases, the J end lost 1 base, and 12 bases lay between the germline ends. Germline loops: CDR1 MGHDK, CDR2 SYGVNS. Here the CDR3 reads CASLPPGNTEAFF. For the CDR3, the DNA is TGTGCCAGTCTGCCCCCGGGGAACACTGAAGCTTTCTTT.

This clone was recorded once. The rearrangement links TRBV3-1 (or the pseudogene TRBV3-2) to TRBJ1-3, with TRBD1 as a possible D gene (5 bases). The V and J ends lost 4 bases and 8 bases respectively, with 15 bases between them. Per the germline V gene, CDR1 is LGHDT and CDR2 is YNNKEL (reference sequence). This CDR3 has 14 amino acids. The CDR3 here is CASSPLGGGDTIYF. In DNA form, the CDR3 reads TGTGCCAGCAGCCCGCTTGGGGGGGGAGACACCATATATTTT.

The chain couples TRBV5-1 to TRBJ2-5; perhaps TRBD1 as D (5 bases). The V and J ends lost 5 bases and 5 bases respectively, with 19 bases between them. CDR1 SGHRS and CDR2 YFSETQ come from the germline V gene. The CDR3 length is 15 residues. CDR3 region: CASSLTGQGVETQYF. The CDR3 DNA sequence: TGCGCCAGCAGTTTAACGGGTCAGGGTGTGGAGACCCAGTACTTC.

The V gene is TRBV7-8, the J gene TRBJ2-1, with TRBD2 identical over 10 bases. The germline V gene encodes CDR1 SGHVS and CDR2 FQNEAQ. The CDR3 runs to 15 residues. V dropped 3 bases and J dropped 5; count of bases not matched to a gene: 4. DNA of the CDR3: TGTGCCAGCAGCTTTCAGCGGGGGGGTCACAATGAGCAGTTCTTC. This codes for CASSFQRGGHNEQFF.

This chain links TRBV7-3 with TRBJ2-2; the D gene is possibly TRBD1 (6 bases). Germline CDR1 reads SGHTA; CDR2 reads FQGTGA. Deletions cut 3 bases from V and 4 bases from J, with 12 bases between. The CDR3 is made up of 15 amino acids. The CDR3 sequence: CASSLGQSGTGELFF. DNA for the CDR3: TGTGCCAGCAGCTTGGGACAATCTGGCACCGGGGAGCTGTTTTTT.

This chain uses TRBV5-5 with TRBJ1-1; no clear D. The germline CDR1 and CDR2 sequences are SGHKS and YYEKEE (reference sequence). Trimming removed 2 bases from V and 12 bases from J, with 14 bases in between. The CDR3 covers 12 residues. CDR3 in amino acids: CASSFSPPGSFF. In nucleotides, the CDR3 is TGTGCCAGCAGCTTCTCACCCCCTGGGTCTTTCTTT.

The CDR3 here is CAISESISGAEKLFF. Here the CDR3 DNA reads TGTGCCATCAGTGAGTCTATCTCGGGTGCTGAAAAACTGTTTTTT. The gene calls are TRBV10-3 and TRBJ1-4, with D unresolved. This CDR3 contains 15 residues. Germline V gene data show CDR1 as ENHRY and CDR2 as SYGVKD. Between the trimmed V and J ends, which lost 0 bases and 7 bases, there was a span of 12 bases.

This clone was detected only a few times. The rearrangement joins TRBV9 to TRBJ1-4, with D maybe TRBD1 (6 bases). In germline, CDR1 is SGDLS, CDR2 YYNGEE. The CDR3 length is 15 residues. V was clipped by 4 bases and J by 7 bases, with 17 bases between them. CDR3 DNA: TGTGCCAGCAGCCCTACGGACAGCGGGAGTGAAAAACTGTTTTTT. The encoded protein is CASSPTDSGSEKLFF.

This clone is a singleton in its sample. The rearrangement uses TRBV7-3 and TRBJ2-2; maybe TRBD1 (6 bases). Germline V lookup: CDR1 SGHTA, CDR2 FQGTGA. This CDR3 region has 16 residues. The V gene lost 2 bases and the J gene lost 0 bases, with 10 bases spanning the gap. The CDR3 loop reads CASSLLGGSNTGELFF. DNA for the CDR3: TGTGCCAGCAGCTTATTAGGGGGATCGAACACCGGGGAGCTGTTTTTT. Full variable domain (remainder filled in from reference TRBV7-3 and TRBJ2-2): GAGVSQTPSNKVTEKGKYVELRCDPISGHTALYWYRQSLGQGPEFLIYFQGTGAADDSGLPNDRFFAVRPEGSVSTLKIQRTERGDSAVYLCASSLLGGSNTGELFFGEGSRLTVL.

V is TRBV7-6 and J is TRBJ2-7, with 8 bases aligning to TRBD1. The CDR3 spans 14 residues. Germline V gene lookup returns CDR1 SGHVS and CDR2 FNYEAQ. V trimming: 5 bases; J trimming: 4 bases; junction bases outside the gene matches: 7. The CDR3 DNA follows: TGTGCCAGCAGCCGGACAGGGCCAAAGTACGAGCAGTACTTC. This sequence encodes CASSRTGPKYEQYF. Based on the CDR3 plus reference TRBV7-6 and TRBJ2-7, the full variable domain is GAGVSQSPRYKVTKRGQDVALRCDPISGHVSLYWYRQALGQGPEFLTYFNYEAQQDKSGLPNDRFSAERPEGSISTLTIQRTEQRDSAMYRCASSRTGPKYEQYFGPGTRLTVT.

The chain links TRBV3-1 (or the pseudogene TRBV3-2) to TRBJ2-2; 9 nucleotides align to TRBD1. V dropped 4 bases and J dropped 5; count of bases not matched to a gene: 8. CDR3 length equals 16 residues. The germline V gene has CDR1 LGHDT and CDR2 YNNKEL (reference sequence). CDR3 DNA sequence: TGTGCCAGCAGCCTGAGGACAGGGGCTAAGACCGGGGAGCTGTTTTTT. Protein sequence: CASSLRTGAKTGELFF.

This chain joins TRBV6-4 and TRBJ1-2; 11 nucleotides line up with TRBD1. The CDR3 extends over 16 amino acids. Per germline, CDR1 MRHNA and CDR2 SNTAGT. With 3 bases clipped from V and 6 bases from J, the junction kept 9 bases outside the gene matches. The CDR3 sequence is CASSDHGQGAAHGYTF. CDR3 nucleotides: TGTGCCAGCAGTGATCACGGACAGGGGGCAGCCCATGGCTACACCTTC.

CDR3 sequence reads: CATYPGPKGEQFF. DNA for the CDR3: TGTGCCACCTACCCGGGCCCCAAAGGTGAGCAGTTCTTC. This chain links TRBV12-3 or TRBV12-4 with TRBJ2-1; D not certain. Deletions cut 10 bases from V and 9 bases from J, with 19 bases between. The CDR3 contains 13 residues.